A single sample gave rise to the 12 T cell receptor beta chains below, sequenced in a study of PD-L1 blockade in urothelial cancer. Assay: immunoSEQ multiplex PCR; the TCRdb copy retains only in-frame clones and omits some. Of 35,000 to 45,000 clones listed, about 88% were seen once; the top ten hold about 25%. Specified time point: pretreatment peripheral blood. Sample: PBMCs, taken around atezolizumab (anti-PD-L1) treatment. These receptor sequences come from a donor at least 40 years old with urothelial cancer.

CDR3 residues: CAMSTGDNYGYTF. The CDR3 coding sequence is TGTGCTATGAGCACAGGGGACAACTATGGCTACACCTTC. The chain recombines TRBV18 with TRBJ1-2; 7 nucleotides line up with TRBD1. This CDR3 has 13 amino acids. In germline, CDR1 is KGHSH, CDR2 LQKENI.

The chain combines TRBV7-2 with TRBJ2-1; a weak D match, TRBD2 (5 bases). CDR3 size: 16 residues. CDR1 is SGHTA and CDR2 is FQGNSA in the germline V gene. The germline V and J ends were trimmed by 2 bases and 1 base, with 12 bases remaining between them. The CDR3 sequence is CASSLRLADSYNEQFF. For the CDR3, the DNA is TGTGCCAGCAGCTTACGCCTAGCCGATTCCTACAATGAGCAGTTCTTC.

This chain links TRBV7-2 with TRBJ2-1, with a possible D match to TRBD2 (5 bases). The V end was cut by 1 base, the J end by 9 bases, with 7 bases between. CDR1 and CDR2 (germline): SGHTA, FQGNSA. This CDR3 region has 12 residues. The CDR3 sequence: CASSLGEGEQFF. The CDR3, as DNA: TGTGCCAGCAGCTTAGGAGAGGGTGAGCAGTTCTTC. Using reference TRBV7-2 and TRBJ2-1 for the parts outside the CDR3, the full variable domain is GAGVSQSPSNKVTEKGKDVELRCDPISGHTALYWYRQSLGQGLEFLIYFQGNSAPDKSGLPSDRFSAERTGGSVSTLTIQRTQQEDSAVYLCASSLGEGEQFFGPGTRLTVL.

This chain links TRBV6-1 with TRBJ1-2; D ambiguous. CDR3 length: 12 amino acids. The V gene lost 6 bases and the J gene lost 5 bases, with 10 bases spanning the gap. The germline V gene has CDR1 MNHNS and CDR2 SASEGT. CDR3 in DNA: TGTGCCAGCAGCGGCTCGGGGTATGGCTACACCTTC. This sequence encodes CASSGSGYGYTF.

The chain combines TRBV28 with TRBJ1-2, with TRBD1 identical over 9 bases. The V segment lost 5 bases and the J segment 8 bases; nucleotides outside the gene matches: 9. This CDR3 region has 14 residues. Germline CDR1 reads MDHEN; CDR2 reads SYDVKM. The CDR3 reads CASSARDRVSGYTF. The CDR3 DNA reads as TGTGCCAGCAGTGCCCGGGACAGGGTCTCGGGCTACACCTTC.

The chain employs TRBV9 and TRBJ2-2; D might be TRBD1 (8 bases). Trimming took off 3 bases at V and 7 bases at J, with 13 bases between the two ends. The CDR3 is 14 residues long. From germline, CDR1 is SGDLS and CDR2 YYNGEE. CDR3 bases: TGTGCCAGCAGCGGACACAGGGGGGGCGGGGAGCTGTTTTTT. Translation: CASSGHRGGGELFF.

The rearrangement joins TRBV7-2 to TRBJ1-2, with D maybe TRBD1 (5 bases). The CDR3 is made up of 15 amino acids. V was shortened by 5 bases and J by 4 bases, with 17 bases between the two germline ends. Germline V lookup: CDR1 SGHTA, CDR2 FQGNSA. CDR3 nucleotide sequence: TGTGCCAGCAGCCCGATGCAGGGCGCGGTCTATGGCTACACCTTC. It is translated as CASSPMQGAVYGYTF. Together with reference TRBV7-2 and TRBJ1-2, the CDR3 gives the full variable domain: GAGVSQSPSNKVTEKGKDVELRCDPISGHTALYWYRQSLGQGLEFLIYFQGNSAPDKSGLPSDRFSAERTGGSVSTLTIQRTQQEDSAVYLCASSPMQGAVYGYTFGSGTRLTVV.

The chain uses TRBV29-1 and TRBJ2-3; possibly TRBD1 for D (5 bases). V was clipped by 0 bases and J by 5 bases, with 21 bases between them. This CDR3 spans 17 amino acids. Germline V CDR1 and CDR2: SQVTM, ANQGSEA. CDR3 protein: CSVEDLLDGAWGDTQYF. The CDR3 nucleotides read TGCAGCGTTGAAGATCTGTTGGATGGGGCGTGGGGAGATACGCAGTATTTT.

The V gene is TRBV7-6, the J gene TRBJ2-5; D is ambiguous. V shed 3 bases and J shed 2 bases, with 7 bases lying between them. CDR1 and CDR2 (germline): SGHVS, FNYEAQ. This CDR3 is built from 13 residues. CDR3 DNA: TGTGCCAGCAGCTTGGCAGAACAAGAGACCCAGTACTTC. Translated: CASSLAEQETQYF.

The chain joins TRBV11-2 to TRBJ1-1, with D unclear. Per the germline V gene, CDR1 is SGHAT and CDR2 is FQNNGV. There are 14 residues in the CDR3. V was shortened by 5 bases and J by 3 bases, with 13 bases between the two germline ends. CDR3 DNA sequence: TGTGCCAGCAGCCCCCGCGGGATGGACACTGAAGCTTTCTTT. Its protein product is CASSPRGMDTEAFF.

The V and J genes are TRBV7-8 and TRBJ1-5; 7 bases align to TRBD1. The germline gives CDR1 SGHVS, CDR2 FQNEAQ. J lost 7 bases, V lost 5 bases, and 2 bases had no gene match. The CDR3 has 12 amino acids. The CDR3 here is CASSPQGQPQHF. The CDR3 nucleotides read TGTGCCAGCAGCCCACAGGGGCAGCCCCAGCATTTT.

This clone appeared once. The CDR3 region has the DNA TGTGCCAGCAGGGGGGCTTACACTTCCTACGAGCAGTACTTC. This codes for CASRGAYTSYEQYF. The chain has TRBV28 and TRBJ2-7; D is possibly TRBD1 (6 bases). Between the trimmed V and J ends, which lost 6 bases and 1 base, there was a span of 13 bases. From germline, CDR1 is MDHEN and CDR2 SYDVKM. This CDR3 has 14 amino acids.